The 16 T cell receptor beta chains below all came from one sample that was sequenced in a study of OX40 agonist ivuxolimab in advanced cancers. The repertoire was sequenced with immunoSEQ multiplex PCR; TCRdb's copy has only in-frame clones and lacks some. The sample records about 24,000 clones, roughly 78% being singletons. The material sequenced was CD4+ or CD8+ T cells sorted from blood, taken in a trial of the OX40 agonist ivuxolimab. The receptors were gathered from an adult with an advanced solid tumor such as melanoma, head and neck, liver or kidney cancer.

There are a few counts of this clone. The chain couples TRBV6-6 to TRBJ1-2; no clear D. The V gene's germline CDR1 is MNHNY and CDR2 SVGAGI (reference sequence). The CDR3 sequence is 10 residues long. V was clipped by 8 bases and J by 6 bases, with 7 bases between them. CDR3 region: CASHGDGYTF. The DNA of the CDR3 is TGTGCCAGCCACGGGGATGGCTACACCTTC.

The chain uses TRBV4-3 and TRBJ1-6; 9 nucleotides agree with TRBD1. CDR3 length: 15 residues. The germline V gene encodes CDR1 LGHNA and CDR2 YSLEER. J was trimmed by 7 bases and V by 0 bases; bases with no gene match: 1. CDR3 bases: TGCGCCAGCAGCCAAGAAACAGGGGGCAATTCACCCCTCCACTTT. It is translated as CASSQETGGNSPLHF.

The table lists this clone with a few counts. The chain combines TRBV19 with TRBJ2-7; D might be TRBD1 (7 bases). Germline assignment: CDR1 LNHDA and CDR2 SQIVND (reference sequence). This CDR3 is 17 amino acids long. Trimming removed 4 bases from V and 2 bases from J, with 21 bases in between. The chain's CDR3 is CASSTTWRRGRPYEQYF. CDR3 in DNA: TGTGCCAGTAGTACTACCTGGCGGAGGGGGCGCCCCTACGAGCAGTACTTC.

V gene TRBV14 combines with J gene TRBJ2-4; 8 bases match TRBD2. Germline lookup yields CDR1 SGHDN and CDR2 FVKESK. V was pared by 0 bases and J by 0 bases, with 7 bases of the junction left unmatched. This CDR3 is built from 18 residues. The CDR3 protein is CASSQEGTRPVAKNIQYF. In DNA form, the CDR3 reads TGTGCCAGCAGCCAAGAAGGGACTAGACCAGTAGCCAAAAACATTCAGTACTTC.

This clone was counted once. At one end, the junction sequence differs from germline, possibly due to a read error. The chain combines TRBV4-3 with TRBJ2-4, with D perhaps TRBD2 (6 bases). CDR3 length: 16 amino acids. Germline assignment: CDR1 LGHNA and CDR2 YSLEER. CDR3 DNA sequence: TGCACCAGCAGCCAAGATGGGCGGGCGGGAAAAAACATTCAGTACTTC. This encodes CTSSQDGRAGKNIQYF.

This chain uses TRBV29-1 with TRBJ1-1, with D perhaps matching TRBD1 (6 bases). V lost 8 bases and J 6 bases, leaving 13 bases between the germline ends. Germline V gene lookup returns CDR1 SQVTM and CDR2 ANQGSEA. The CDR3 covers 11 residues. CDR3 in amino acids: CSCAGGSEAFF. The DNA of the CDR3 is TGCAGCTGCGCTGGGGGCTCTGAAGCTTTCTTT.

This chain uses TRBV28 with TRBJ2-7; 10 nucleotides agree with TRBD1. V was clipped by 6 bases and J by 4 bases; unmatched bases: 9. Germline-derived CDR1 and CDR2 are MDHEN and SYDVKM. This CDR3 comprises 15 residues. DNA of the CDR3: TGTGCCAGCAGGACCCCGGGACAGGGGACTTACGAGCAGTACTTC. This encodes CASRTPGQGTYEQYF.

The CDR3 protein is CASGRMAPRTSGVFLTYEQYF. CDR3 coding DNA: TGCGCCAGCGGCCGAATGGCTCCTCGGACTAGCGGCGTTTTCCTAACCTACGAGCAGTACTTC. This chain uses TRBV23-1 with TRBJ2-7, with 10 bases lining up with TRBD2. TRBV23-1 is sorted into the ORF group, with uncertain function. The CDR3 runs to 21 residues. After removal of 8 bases from V and 2 bases from J, the junction contained 27 bases not matched to a gene.

This rearrangement joins TRBV6-6 to TRBJ2-3; D is possibly TRBD2 (6 bases). The CDR3 has 14 residues. Germline V gives CDR1 MNHNY, CDR2 SVGAGI (reference sequence). Trimming left V 6 bases short and J 4 bases short, with 14 bases between. The CDR3: CASSRGSAPDTQYF. For the CDR3, the DNA is TGTGCCAGCAGCCGGGGGTCGGCCCCAGATACGCAGTATTTT.

This chain's CDR3 is CASSIGGTGGVRSQPQHF. CDR3 DNA: TGTGCCAGTAGTATAGGGGGGACAGGGGGCGTCCGGAGTCAGCCCCAGCATTTT. The J gene is TRBJ1-5, the V gene TRBV19, with 12 bases aligning to TRBD1. The V segment lost 1 base and the J segment 6 bases; nucleotides outside the gene matches: 10. CDR3 length: 18 residues. Germline assignment: CDR1 LNHDA and CDR2 SQIVND (reference sequence).

Sample share makes this clone medium-sized. This rearrangement joins TRBV6-1 to TRBJ1-2, with 8 bases that match TRBD1. J lost 4 bases, V lost 5 bases, and 6 bases had no gene match. CDR1 and CDR2 (germline): MNHNS, SASEGT. This CDR3 comprises 14 residues. DNA of the CDR3: TGTGCCAGCAGTTCAGGACAGGGCGGCTATGGCTACACCTTC. As protein: CASSSGQGGYGYTF.

The genes are TRBV4-2 and TRBJ2-2, with a possible D match to TRBD1 (5 bases). Germline CDR1 and CDR2: LGHNA and YNFKEQ. The CDR3 sequence is 14 residues long. Trimming stripped 4 bases from V and 5 bases from J, with 11 bases between. The CDR3 nucleotides are TGTGCCAGCAGCCCGCGACAGTCGACCGGGGAGCTGTTTTTT. Protein product: CASSPRQSTGELFF.

This clone has just one count. CDR3 amino acids: CASSRPGQLNTEAFF. DNA of the CDR3: TGTGCCAGCAGCCGCCCGGGACAGCTGAACACTGAAGCTTTCTTT. This chain connects TRBV6-5 to TRBJ1-1, with TRBD1 matching over 7 bases. Germline V gene data show CDR1 as MNHEY and CDR2 as SVGAGI. This CDR3 comprises 15 residues. Unmatched junction bases numbered 7, after V lost 6 bases and J lost 0 bases.

The gene calls are TRBV4-2 and TRBJ2-6, with D possibly being TRBD1 (6 bases). This CDR3 is 18 amino acids long. Germline V gene lookup returns CDR1 LGHNA and CDR2 YNFKEQ. Trimming took off 2 bases at V and 1 base at J, with 15 bases between the two ends. CDR3 loop: CASSQSQLRGSGANVLTF. The CDR3, as DNA: TGTGCCAGCAGCCAATCTCAACTCAGGGGTTCTGGGGCCAACGTCCTGACTTTC.

The rearrangement uses TRBV6-6 and TRBJ1-2; D possibly corresponds to TRBD1 (6 bases). CDR1 is MNHNY, CDR2 SVGAGI, per germline (reference sequence). The V end lost 5 bases, the J end lost 4 bases, and 14 bases lay between the germline ends. The CDR3 spans 14 residues. The CDR3 DNA follows: TGTGCCAGCAGTACAGGGTGGGGGGCCTATGGCTACACCTTC. Protein product: CASSTGWGAYGYTF.

The rearrangement joins TRBV9 to TRBJ2-1, with 8 bases that match TRBD2. The J segment lost 8 bases and the V segment lost 3 bases, leaving 7 bases of the junction unmatched. The CDR3 spans 14 residues. The V gene's germline CDR1 is SGDLS and CDR2 YYNGEE. The CDR3 DNA reads as TGTGCCAGCAGCGCCCGGTCGGGGGGGCATGAGCAGTTCTTC. This encodes CASSARSGGHEQFF.